The present T cell receptor beta chain was sequenced within a study of blood T cell repertoires in COVID-19. Germline loops: CDR1 SNHLY, CDR2 FYNNEI. This CDR3 is built from 16 residues. The J segment lost 0 bases and the V segment lost 5 bases, leaving 6 bases of the junction unmatched. Using immunoSEQ multiplex PCR, the repertoire was profiled, and TCRdb retains in-frame clones only, with some absent. The top ten hold 4% to 5.5% of the sample, which has about 99,000 clones, 65% to 90% seen once. This chain uses TRBV2 with TRBJ2-3; the match to TRBD1 covers 9 bases. This clonotype originated in a man aged 60 to 69 with acute or convalescent COVID-19. The sample comprised peripheral blood. The DNA of the CDR3 is TGTGCCAGCAGTCTCGGGACAGGGCCTAGCACAGATACGCAGTATTTT. Translation gives CASSLGTGPSTDTQYF.